The source of this T cell receptor (beta chain) is a study of T cell changes during pregnancy in multiple sclerosis. Profiled with immunoSEQ multiplex PCR; TCRdb holds only in-frame clones, not every one. This table holds around 30,000 clones, approximately 86% found once. The origin of this receptor is a female donor with multiple sclerosis, enrolled in a pregnancy study. The sample in question was CD8+ T cells from peripheral blood mononuclear cells, obtained in the first trimester of pregnancy.

The CDR3 DNA is TGTGCCAGCAGCCCCATTGGGCGGGGGGCTACAGATACGCAGTATTTT. Its translation: CASSPIGRGATDTQYF. This chain joins TRBV7-8 and TRBJ2-3; 8 nucleotides align to TRBD2. CDR1 and CDR2 from the germline V gene are SGHVS and FQNEAQ. The V segment lost 5 bases and the J segment 3 bases; nucleotides outside the gene matches: 10. This CDR3 comprises 16 residues. Together with reference TRBV7-8 and TRBJ2-3, the CDR3 gives the full variable domain: GAGVSQSPRYKVAKRGQDVALRCDPISGHVSLFWYQQALGQGPEFLTYFQNEAQLDKSGLPSDRFFAERPEGSVSTLKIQRTQQEDSAVYLCASSPIGRGATDTQYFGPGTRLTVL.